Shown below are 2 T cell receptor beta chains from a single sample sequenced in a study of blood T cell repertoires in COVID-19. TCRdb's copy holds only in-frame clones and misses some; the assay was immunoSEQ multiplex PCR. The sample contains about 270,000 clones, roughly 90% of which appear only once. Source material: PBMCs or T cells enriched from blood (not recorded which). These receptors came from a woman in her thirties who had recovered from COVID-19.

CDR3 amino acids: CASSLQAGRYGYTF. As DNA, the CDR3 is TGTGCCAGCAGCCTTCAGGCAGGCCGATATGGCTACACCTTC. The chain joins TRBV7-9 to TRBJ1-2, with D hard to call. The CDR3 sequence is 14 residues long. Per the germline V gene, CDR1 is SEHNR and CDR2 is FQNEAQ (reference sequence). Trimming cost V 5 bases and J 5 bases, with 15 bases left between them.

A note on this clone: The sample contains more than one DNA sequence encoding this CDR3. The genes are TRBV5-1 and TRBJ2-7; maybe TRBD1 (6 bases). CDR3 length: 13 amino acids. Per the germline V gene, CDR1 is SGHRS and CDR2 is YFSETQ. Trimming left V 5 bases short and J 0 bases short, with 9 bases between. The CDR3 here is CASSLQGSYEQYF. The DNA for the CDR3 is TGCGCCAGCAGTTTACAGGGCTCCTACGAGCAGTACTTC.